This entry is about one TCR beta chain. The antigen is undetermined. A multiplex PCR was run with 60 Vbeta primers and 13 Jbeta primers. Here immunoSEQ multiplex PCR was the method, and the copy in TCRdb shows in-frame clones only, minus some. The sample records roughly 170,000 clones, 60% to 85% being singletons. These data come from a study of cytomegalovirus exposure and HLA in healthy donors. Study-level findings and limits: The authors enumerated over 150 TCR beta chains as linked to cytomegalovirus.

The ends lost 6 bases at V and 5 bases at J; junction bases unmatched: 7. Germline V lookup: CDR1 MDHEN, CDR2 SYDVKM. CDR3 length: 15 residues. The study sampled nominally healthy donors, though unrecorded immune exposures were likely. Sample: PBMCs. This clonotype originated in a female donor in good health and CMV-seronegative. The J gene is TRBJ2-2, the V gene TRBV28; 9 bases map to TRBD1. CDR3 in DNA: TGTGCCAGCAGCCCGGACAGGGGATATACCGGGGAGCTGTTTTTT. Its protein is CASSPDRGYTGELFF.